This T cell receptor beta chain comes out of a study of T cell repertoires in ileal Crohn's disease. Time point in this sample: neoterminal ileum biopsy at postoperative endoscopy, about 6 months after surgery. TCRB immunosequencing input was 400 to 650 nanograms of biopsy DNA per sample. Profiling relied on immunoSEQ multiplex PCR, and the TCRdb table lists in-frame clones only, not all of them. The sample consists of 55,000 to 65,000 clones, around 90% of them appearing once. Sequenced: ileal tissue. The clonotype originates from an adult with Crohn's disease.

The CDR3 bases are TGCGCCAGCAGCTCCGGACTAGCGGGGATACGCACAGATACGCAGTATTTT. Its translation: CASSSGLAGIRTDTQYF. V usage is TRBV5-1 and J usage is TRBJ2-3, with TRBD2 identical over 12 bases. CDR1 is SGHRS, CDR2 YFSETQ, per germline. The CDR3 spans 17 residues. V trimming: 3 bases; J trimming: 1 base; junction bases outside the gene matches: 6.